This TCR beta chain was identified in a study of T cell responses to AZD1222 COVID-19 vaccine. The protocol was immunoSEQ multiplex PCR, while the TCRdb copy is restricted to in-frame clones and leaves out a portion. In the table there are some 180,000 clones, approximately 91% of which are singletons. This clonotype originated in an adult who received the AZD1222 COVID-19 vaccine. Sequences were derived from peripheral blood, sampled 28 days after the second AZD1222 dose.

Here the CDR3 DNA reads TGTGCCAGCAGCCCCCACATAGAATACAATGAGCAGTTCTTC. It codes for CASSPHIEYNEQFF. The chain recombines TRBV7-2 with TRBJ2-1; D is unclear. Germline CDR1 reads SGHTA; CDR2 reads FQGNSA. V lost 5 bases, J lost 4 bases, and 12 bases lay in between. The CDR3 is 14 residues long.